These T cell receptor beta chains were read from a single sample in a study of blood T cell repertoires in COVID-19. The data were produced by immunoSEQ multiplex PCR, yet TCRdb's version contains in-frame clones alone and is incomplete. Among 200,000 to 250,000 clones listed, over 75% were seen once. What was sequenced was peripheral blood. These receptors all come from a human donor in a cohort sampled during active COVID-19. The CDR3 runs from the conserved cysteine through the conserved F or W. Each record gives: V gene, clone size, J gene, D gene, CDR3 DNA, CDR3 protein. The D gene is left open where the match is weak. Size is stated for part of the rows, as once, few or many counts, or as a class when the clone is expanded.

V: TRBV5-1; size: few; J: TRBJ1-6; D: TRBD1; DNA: TGCGCCAGCAGCTTCGGAGGGACAGGGGGTTCATCACCCCTCCACTTT; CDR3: CASSFGGTGGSSPLHF
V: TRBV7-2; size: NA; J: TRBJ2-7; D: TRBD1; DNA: TGTGCCAGCAGCTTAGCGGGGGACAGGAACTACGAGCAGTACTTC; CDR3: CASSLAGDRNYEQYF
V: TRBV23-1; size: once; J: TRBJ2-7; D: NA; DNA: TGCGCCACCCAGTGGAGGCGCGAGCAGTACTTC; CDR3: CATQWRREQYF
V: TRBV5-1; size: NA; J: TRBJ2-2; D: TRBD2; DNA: TGCGCCAGCAGCTTGGCCGAGGGAGCGGGGGGAGAGCTGTTTTTT; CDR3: CASSLAEGAGGELFF
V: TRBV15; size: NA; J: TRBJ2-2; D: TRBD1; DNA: TGTGCCACCAGCAGAGATCTGGGGACAGCGAACACCGGGGAGCTGTTTTTT; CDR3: CATSRDLGTANTGELFF
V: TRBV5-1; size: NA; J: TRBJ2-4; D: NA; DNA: TGCGCCAGCAGCTTGGGGATCAGGGCGGCCAAAAACATTCAGTACTTC; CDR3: CASSLGIRAAKNIQYF
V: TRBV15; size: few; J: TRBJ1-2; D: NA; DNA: TGTGCCACCAGCAGAGATTCTAAGACAGCCTATGGCTACACCTTC; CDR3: CATSRDSKTAYGYTF
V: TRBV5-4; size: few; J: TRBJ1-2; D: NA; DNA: TGTGCCAGCAGCTTGACAGGGTTGCGTGGCTACACCTTC; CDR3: CASSLTGLRGYTF
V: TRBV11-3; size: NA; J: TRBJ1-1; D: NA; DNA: TGTGCCAGCTCCACGGGAATGAACACTGAAGCTTTCTTT; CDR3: CASSTGMNTEAFF
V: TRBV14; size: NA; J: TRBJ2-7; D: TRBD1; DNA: TGTGCCAGCTCGACAGGGGGCTACGAGCAGTACTTC; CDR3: CASSTGGYEQYF
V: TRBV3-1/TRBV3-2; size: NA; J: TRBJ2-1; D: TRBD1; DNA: TGTGCCAGCAGCCAAGACCACAGGGGGCGGGGCGGTGAGCAGTTCTTC; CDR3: CASSQDHRGRGGEQFF
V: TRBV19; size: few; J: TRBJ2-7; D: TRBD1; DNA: TGTGCCAGTAGACCCTCCGGGACAGGGGCCTACGAGCAGTACTTC; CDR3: CASRPSGTGAYEQYF
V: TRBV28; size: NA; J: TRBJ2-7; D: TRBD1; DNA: TGTGCCAGCACCCTGGGCAGGGGGTCCTACGAGCAGTACTTC; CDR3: CASTLGRGSYEQYF
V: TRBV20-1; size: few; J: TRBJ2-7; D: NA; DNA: TGCAGTGCTAGACAGATCTACGAGCAGTACTTC; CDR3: CSARQIYEQYF
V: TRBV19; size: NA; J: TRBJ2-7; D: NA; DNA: TGTGCCAGTAGTATATCGGGGGACGGCTCCTACGAGCAGTACTTC; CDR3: CASSISGDGSYEQYF
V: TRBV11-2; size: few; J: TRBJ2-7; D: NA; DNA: TGTGCCAGCAGCTCTTCGGGTTCCCCCGAGCAGTACTTC; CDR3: CASSSSGSPEQYF
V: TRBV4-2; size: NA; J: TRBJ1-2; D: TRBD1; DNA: TGTGCCAGCAGCCAGGACAGGGGTAGCTATGGCTACACCTTC; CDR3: CASSQDRGSYGYTF
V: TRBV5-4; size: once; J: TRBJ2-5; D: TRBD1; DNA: TGTGCCAGCAGCTGGAAGACAGGGACAGAGACCCAGTACTTC; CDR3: CASSWKTGTETQYF
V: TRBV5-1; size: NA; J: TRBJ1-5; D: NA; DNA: TGCGCCAGCAGCCCGGGGGCGGGGGAGAATCAGCCCCAGCATTTT; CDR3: CASSPGAGENQPQHF
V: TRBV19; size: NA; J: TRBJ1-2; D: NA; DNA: TGTGCCAGTAGCCGGGCAGGGATGGGGTATGGCTACACCTTC; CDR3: CASSRAGMGYGYTF
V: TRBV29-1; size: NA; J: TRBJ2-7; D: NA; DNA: TGCAGCGTAACTGTTACCTACGAGCAGTACTTC; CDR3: CSVTVTYEQYF
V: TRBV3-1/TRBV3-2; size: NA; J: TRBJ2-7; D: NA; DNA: TGTGCCAGCAGCCAATTTCCGCCCCCTAATCTGATCGAGCAGTACTTC; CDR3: CASSQFPPPNLIEQYF
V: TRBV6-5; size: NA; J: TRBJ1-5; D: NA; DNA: TGTGCCAGCAGTTACACGGGAGGGGGCAATCAGCCCCAGCATTTT; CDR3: CASSYTGGGNQPQHF